Each of the 6 T cell receptor beta chains below was sequenced from the same sample in a study of T-cell reconstitution after alpha-beta-depleted transplantation in children. Researchers prepared the TCRbeta library using unique molecular identifiers, the study reports. In TCRdb, the PCR reads were re-called with MiXCR into one record per CDR3 protein. Found here are fewer than 700,000 distinct CDR3 sequences, roughly 13% of them singletons; the top ten hold about 2%. Material: PBMCs, mostly from graft donor cells, obtained 360 days after TCRalphabeta/CD19-depleted stem cell transplant. These receptors were collected from a male patient under 18 who had a stem cell transplant for acute myeloid leukemia, so the T cells may come from the graft donor.

Many counts were recorded for this clonotype. The chain couples TRBV20-1 to TRBJ2-1; possibly TRBD2 for D (6 bases). Germline CDR1 DFQATT, CDR2 SNEGSKA (reference sequence). The CDR3 spans 13 residues. Trimming removed 2 bases from V and 12 bases from J, with 17 bases in between. The chain's CDR3 is CSARLLTRSGQFF. The CDR3 nucleotides read TGCAGTGCTAGACTTCTGACTAGATCAGGGCAGTTCTTC.

This clonotype was seen repeatedly, ten times or more. The V and J genes are TRBV20-1 and TRBJ2-2, with D perhaps TRBD2 (5 bases). Germline-derived CDR1 and CDR2 are DFQATT and SNEGSKA (reference sequence). This CDR3 comprises 11 residues. Trimming shortened V by 3 bases and J by 6 bases, and 5 bases separated the two germline ends. The CDR3: CSAREAGELFF. The CDR3 region has the DNA TGCAGTGCTAGGGAGGCCGGGGAGCTGTTTTTT.

This sequence joins TRBV20-1 and TRBJ2-7; the D gene is possibly TRBD1 (5 bases). CDR1 and CDR2 (germline): DFQATT, SNEGSKA (reference sequence). The CDR3 spans 15 residues. V shed 2 bases and J shed 1 base, with 15 bases lying between them. DNA for the CDR3: TGCAGTGCTAGAAGAACGGTGGGGCAATCCTACGAGCAGTACTTC. Translated: CSARRTVGQSYEQYF.

The chain combines TRBV20-1 with TRBJ2-3; D possibly matches TRBD1 or TRBD2 (5 bases each). This CDR3 spans 12 amino acids. The germline CDR1 and CDR2 sequences are DFQATT and SNEGSKA (reference sequence). CDR3 sequence: CKIGAFTDTQYF. DNA of the CDR3: TGCAAGATCGGGGCCTTCACAGATACGCAGTATTTT.

This clonotype was found a few times. The chain has TRBV7-9 and TRBJ2-5, with D possibly TRBD1 on 6 matching bases. CDR1 SEHNR and CDR2 FQNEAQ come from the germline V gene (reference sequence). Between the trimmed V and J ends, which lost 3 bases and 2 bases, there was a span of 10 bases. CDR3 length: 14 residues. CDR3 nucleotides: TGTGCCAGCAGCTTTCGGACAGAACAAGAGACCCAGTACTTC. It specifies CASSFRTEQETQYF. The whole variable domain, filled in from reference TRBV7-9 and TRBJ2-5, reads DTGVSQNPRHKITKRGQNVTFRCDPISEHNRLYWYRQTLGQGPEFLTYFQNEAQLEKSRLLSDRFSAERPKGSFSTLEIQRTEQGDSAMYLCASSFRTEQETQYFGPGTRLLVL.

This clonotype was counted a few times. V gene TRBV3-1 combines with J gene TRBJ2-7; the D is unclear. The CDR3 length is 13 residues. CDR1 is LGHDT and CDR2 is YNNKEL in the germline V gene (reference sequence). Trimming cost V 1 base and J 2 bases, with 6 bases left between them. The CDR3 here is CASSQVRTYEQYF. Here the CDR3 DNA reads TGTGCCAGCAGCCAAGTTCGGACCTACGAGCAGTACTTC.